The 30 T cell receptor beta chains below come from one sample, sequenced in a study of blood T cells in healthy people across ages. Through a sample-barcoded 5' primer and a J-beta primer mix, a second PCR was run for roughly 6 to 12 cycles. MiXCR, applied by TCRdb to the 5' RACE reads, yields one record per CDR3 protein. The sample has 550,000 to 750,000 distinct CDR3 sequences; roughly 21% are singletons. Sequencing was done on a sample of blood. These receptors all come from a man aged 70-80 years in good health.

The chain links TRBV24-1 to TRBJ2-1; D unclear. This CDR3 region has 13 residues. Germline CDR1 and CDR2: KGHDR and SFDVKD. V dropped 0 bases and J dropped 10 bases, with 9 bases sitting between them. CDR3 amino acids: CATSDLSGYEQFF. In DNA, the CDR3 is TGTGCCACCAGTGATTTGTCTGGGTACGAGCAGTTCTTC.

In DNA form, the CDR3 reads TGCGCCAGCAGCTTGGCCTTTGGGGGGCAGCCGGCGAACACTGAAGCTTTCTTT. It is translated as CASSLAFGGQPANTEAFF. The chain combines TRBV5-1 with TRBJ1-1; tentative D call: TRBD1 (6 bases). Trimming took 0 bases from V and 1 from J, leaving 19 bases between them. From germline, CDR1 is SGHRS and CDR2 YFSETQ. This CDR3 is built from 18 residues. Full variable domain (outside the CDR3, taken from reference TRBV5-1 and TRBJ1-1): KAGVTQTPRYLIKTRGQQVTLSCSPISGHRSVSWYQQTPGQGLQFLFEYFSETQRNKGNFPGRFSGRQFSNSRSEMNVSTLELGDSALYLCASSLAFGGQPANTEAFFGQGTRLTVV.

This clonotype was seen only a few times. The chain is built from TRBV7-9 and TRBJ2-1; weak D call: TRBD1 (6 bases). V gave up 0 bases and J gave up 4 bases, with 10 bases separating them. The CDR3 has 15 amino acids. CDR1 SEHNR and CDR2 FQNEAQ come from the germline V gene (reference sequence). This CDR3 is CASSLATGVYNEQFF. DNA for the CDR3: TGTGCCAGCAGCTTAGCGACAGGAGTTTACAATGAGCAGTTCTTC.

This chain uses TRBV7-3 with TRBJ2-1, with a possible D match to TRBD2 (6 bases). The CDR3 is 15 residues long. The V and J ends lost 2 bases and 4 bases respectively, with 12 bases between them. Per germline, CDR1 SGHTA and CDR2 FQGTGA. CDR3 amino acids: CASSLPSAKYNEQFF. For the CDR3, the DNA is TGTGCCAGCAGCTTACCTAGCGCCAAATACAATGAGCAGTTCTTC.

This clonotype came up a few times. The chain combines TRBV3-1 with TRBJ2-2; no definite D call. Germline CDR1 is LGHDT and CDR2 is YNNKEL (reference sequence). The CDR3 extends over 12 amino acids. Trimming shortened V by 2 bases and J by 6 bases, and 4 bases separated the two germline ends. The CDR3 DNA follows: TGTGCCAGCAGCCAAAACCCCGGGGAGCTGTTTTTT. This translates into CASSQNPGELFF.

This chain joins TRBV4-3 and TRBJ2-7; 7 nucleotides align to TRBD2. This CDR3 comprises 15 residues. The J segment lost 7 bases and the V segment lost 0 bases, leaving 9 bases of the junction unmatched. Germline assignment: CDR1 LGHNA and CDR2 YSLEER. The CDR3 reads CASSQDRREWEEQYF. Here the CDR3 DNA reads TGCGCCAGCAGCCAAGATCGGCGGGAGTGGGAAGAGCAGTACTTC.

Details on this clonotype: The junction departs from the called germline gene at one end, perhaps through a read error. The rearrangement joins TRBV3-1 to TRBJ2-3; TRBD2 aligns across 10 bases. The CDR3 is 17 residues long. Germline V lookup: CDR1 LGHDT, CDR2 YNNKEL (reference sequence). CDR3 bases: TGTGCCAGCAGCCACGCGTCGGCTAGCGGGAGATTGGATACACAGTATTTT. As protein: CASSHASASGRLDTQYF.

This clonotype occurred a few times. The chain recombines TRBV5-6 with TRBJ2-7; TRBD2 aligns across 7 bases. CDR1 is SGHDT and CDR2 is YYEEEE in the germline V gene. The CDR3 covers 15 residues. V lost 3 bases, J lost 3 bases, and 9 bases stayed unmatched. This CDR3 reads CASSSLGGSSYEQYF. The CDR3 coding sequence is TGTGCCAGCAGCTCCTTGGGCGGGAGCAGCTACGAGCAGTACTTC.

This clonotype turned up a few times. The genes are TRBV12-3 or TRBV12-4 and TRBJ2-5, with D possibly matching TRBD1 (7 bases). The V and J ends lost 9 bases and 5 bases respectively, with 16 bases between them. There are 13 residues in the CDR3. The CDR3 here is CASKGGQSETQYF. CDR3 coding DNA: TGTGCCAGTAAGGGGGGACAGAGCGAGACCCAGTACTTC.

This clonotype has more than one count but fewer than ten. The V and J genes are TRBV30 and TRBJ1-1; D is possibly TRBD1 (6 bases). Germline V gene data show CDR1 as GTSNPN and CDR2 as SVGIG (reference sequence). The V end was cut by 0 bases, the J end by 0 bases, with 8 bases between. There are 14 residues in the CDR3. CDR3 sequence (DNA): TGTGCCTGGAGTGTCTGGGACATGAACACTGAAGCTTTCTTT. It codes for CAWSVWDMNTEAFF.

This clonotype was detected ten times or more. The chain joins TRBV7-6 to TRBJ1-1; D gene unclear. V was pared by 2 bases and J by 7 bases, with 11 bases between. CDR1 is SGHVS, CDR2 FNYEAQ, per germline. CDR3 length equals 13 residues. This chain's CDR3 is CASSLNQKFEAFF. In nucleotides, the CDR3 is TGTGCCAGCAGCTTAAATCAGAAATTTGAAGCTTTCTTT.

This sequence joins TRBV25-1 and TRBJ1-2; the D is unclear. The V end lost 5 bases, the J end lost 3 bases, and 7 bases lay between the germline ends. This CDR3 has 12 residues. Germline V lookup: CDR1 MGHDK, CDR2 SYGVNS. The CDR3 sequence is CASSFKYYGYTF. CDR3 DNA: TGTGCCAGCAGTTTCAAATACTATGGCTACACCTTC.

This clonotype was seen a handful of times. The V and J genes are TRBV2 and TRBJ2-1; D is possibly TRBD2 (6 bases). This CDR3 spans 13 amino acids. Trimming removed 8 bases from V and 7 bases from J, with 15 bases in between. Germline-derived CDR1 and CDR2 are SNHLY and FYNNEI. CDR3 region: CASGGGLINEQFF. CDR3 nucleotide sequence: TGTGCCAGCGGGGGAGGTCTAATTAATGAGCAGTTCTTC.

Of note for this clonotype: At one of its ends the junction is not consistent with the germline gene, which may arise from a read error. The rearrangement links TRBV11-2 to TRBJ1-4, with 7 bases aligning to TRBD1. This CDR3 spans 15 amino acids. The germline CDR1 and CDR2 sequences are SGHAT and FQNNGV. In DNA form, the CDR3 reads TGTGCCAGCAACTTACAGGGGTTCGCTAATGAAAAACTGTTTTTT. Its translation is CASNLQGFANEKLFF.

The sample holds a few counts of this clonotype. This chain connects TRBV27 to TRBJ2-3, with TRBD1 matching 8 bases. The V and J ends lost 5 bases and 1 base, in that order; junction bases with no gene match: 5. In germline, CDR1 is MNHEY, CDR2 SMNVEV (reference sequence). CDR3 length: 15 amino acids. The CDR3 loop is CASSNRGEGTDTQYF. CDR3 in DNA: TGTGCCAGCAGTAACAGGGGGGAGGGCACAGATACGCAGTATTTT.

This clonotype showed up just a few times. V is TRBV2 and J is TRBJ1-2; D ambiguous. CDR3 length: 12 amino acids. Deletions cut 7 bases from V and 2 bases from J, with 8 bases between. Per the germline V gene, CDR1 is SNHLY and CDR2 is FYNNEI. DNA of the CDR3: TGTGCCAGCAAGCAGGAAAACTATGGCTACACCTTC. This encodes CASKQENYGYTF.

DNA for the CDR3: TGTGCCAGCTCACTCGGATTAACCAATGAAAAACTGTTTTTT. It yields the protein CASSLGLTNEKLFF. This chain connects TRBV18 to TRBJ1-4; D is undetermined. With 4 bases removed from V and 5 bases from J, the gap between germline ends came to 11 bases. CDR3 length: 14 amino acids. CDR1 KGHSH and CDR2 LQKENI come from the germline V gene. The whole variable domain, remainder taken from reference TRBV18 and TRBJ1-4, is NAGVMQNPRHLVRRRGQEARLRCSPMKGHSHVYWYRQLPEEGLKFMVYLQKENIIDESGMPKERFSAEFPKEGPSILRIQQVVRGDSAAYFCASSLGLTNEKLFFGSGTQLSVL.

J is TRBJ2-7 and V is TRBV20-1, with TRBD2 identical over 8 bases. This CDR3 is 14 amino acids long. V lost 0 bases to trimming and J lost 6 bases; unmatched junction nucleotides: 7. Germline V gene sequence: CDR1 DFQATT, CDR2 SNEGSKA (reference sequence). CDR3 DNA: TGCAGTGCTAGAGAGGGGACTAGTCGTCTCGAGCAGTACTTC. Translating gives CSAREGTSRLEQYF.

This clonotype was picked up many times. This sequence joins TRBV4-3 and TRBJ2-2; 7 bases match TRBD2. Trimming cost V 0 bases and J 5 bases; bases outside gene matches: 12. CDR1 and CDR2 (germline): LGHNA, YSLEER. The CDR3 is 18 residues long. In nucleotides, the CDR3 is TGCGCCAGCAGCCAAGAAGGAAATCCTAGCGGAGATACCGGGGAGCTGTTTTTT. It is translated as CASSQEGNPSGDTGELFF.

The chain carries TRBV2 and TRBJ2-2; 8 bases are shared with TRBD1. Looked up from germline, CDR1 is SNHLY and CDR2 is FYNNEI. J lost 7 bases, V lost 4 bases, and 8 bases had no gene match. This CDR3 region has 15 residues. The CDR3 coding sequence is TGTGCCAGCAGTGTGAGCAGGGGGCTCTTCGGGGAGCTGTTTTTT. Protein sequence: CASSVSRGLFGELFF.

The chain combines TRBV3-1 with TRBJ1-2; TRBD1 aligns across 8 bases. Germline CDR1 LGHDT, CDR2 YNNKEL (reference sequence). The CDR3 has 15 amino acids. The trim removed 4 bases at V and 4 bases at J, leaving 8 bases unmatched. The CDR3 DNA follows: TGTGCCAGCAGCCGGCACCAGGGGGCTATCTATGGCTACACCTTC. Translated, it gives CASSRHQGAIYGYTF.

Only a few counts were recorded for this clonotype. This sequence joins TRBV7-9 and TRBJ2-3, with D possibly TRBD1 on 6 matching bases. The CDR3 totals 14 residues. V was pared by 5 bases and J by 3 bases, with 12 bases between. CDR1 is SEHNR, CDR2 FQNEAQ, per germline (reference sequence). The CDR3 sequence: CASSLNRATDTQYF. Written as DNA, the CDR3 is TGTGCCAGCAGCCTGAACAGGGCGACAGATACGCAGTATTTT.

For this clonotype: With a much larger clone just one base away, this may be a read error. The missing conserved phenylalanine or tryptophan at the end of this CDR3 makes a read error likely. V gene TRBV12-3 or TRBV12-4 combines with J gene TRBJ1-1; no clear D gene. V lost 6 bases, J lost 1 base, and 9 bases lay in between. This CDR3 has 13 amino acids. The CDR3 reads CASRGRGNTEAFS. The CDR3 region has the DNA TGTGCCAGCAGAGGACGGGGGAACACTGAAGCTTTCTCT.

This clonotype has more than one count but fewer than ten. V and J are TRBV7-2 and TRBJ2-5; 10 positions agree with TRBD2. The tail of the sequence fits TRBJ2-1 better, so the J call may be wrong. The CDR3 has 16 amino acids. CDR1 is SGHTA, CDR2 FQGNSA, per germline. CDR3 loop: CASSLWPLAGIDEQFF. Here the CDR3 DNA reads TGTGCCAGCAGCCTATGGCCACTAGCGGGAATCGATGAGCAGTTCTTC.

This chain uses TRBV4-1 with TRBJ1-2; a weak D match, TRBD1 (6 bases). Trimming took off 3 bases at V and 2 bases at J, with 13 bases between the two ends. The CDR3 length is 15 residues. Germline V gene data show CDR1 as MGHRA and CDR2 as YSYEKL. For the CDR3, the DNA is TGCGCCAGCAGCCAGGAGGGGCAGGGGAACTATGGCTACACCTTC. It specifies CASSQEGQGNYGYTF.

The rearrangement uses TRBV5-1 and TRBJ2-7; TRBD1 is a possible D gene (6 bases). This CDR3 is built from 16 residues. Trimming left V 4 bases short and J 1 base short, with 18 bases between. Germline V gene sequence: CDR1 SGHRS, CDR2 YFSETQ. CDR3 residues: CASSLSGTKASYEQYF. The CDR3 DNA reads as TGCGCCAGCAGCCTATCGGGGACAAAGGCATCCTACGAGCAGTACTTC.

This clonotype turned up a few times. One end of the junction does not line up with germline, which may come from a read error. The rearrangement joins TRBV2 to TRBJ2-4, with no clear D. The germline gives CDR1 SNHLY, CDR2 FYNNEI. This CDR3 spans 15 amino acids. CDR3 coding DNA: TGTGCCAGCAATGTCGCTCAGGAAGCCAAAAGCATTCAGTACTTC. It translates to CASNVAQEAKSIQYF. The full variable domain, in which reference TRBV2 and TRBJ2-4 provide the parts outside the CDR3, is EPEVTQTPSHQVTQMGQEVILRCVPISNHLYFYWYRQILGQKVEFLVSFYNNEISEKSEIFDDQFSVERPDGSNFTLKIRSTKLEDSAMYFCASNVAQEAKSIQYFGAGTRLSVL.

V is TRBV21-1 and J is TRBJ2-7; TRBD2 is taken as the D call from the table, unchecked against the DNA. TRBV21-1 is described as a pseudogene. The CDR3 runs to 14 residues. The CDR3 sequence is CASSKDGSVYEQYF. CDR3 sequence (DNA): TGTGCCAGCAGCAAAGACGGGAGCGTTTACGAGCAGTACTTC.

This chain connects TRBV7-2 to TRBJ2-5; 10 nucleotides agree with TRBD1. Germline CDR1 SGHTA, CDR2 FQGNSA. The CDR3 contains 17 residues. With V trimmed by 0 bases and J by 5 bases, 9 bases remained unmatched. Written as DNA, the CDR3 is TGTGCCAGCAGCTTAGCCCCCAGGACAGGGGGATCGGAGACCCAGTACTTC. This sequence encodes CASSLAPRTGGSETQYF.

This chain links TRBV7-9 with TRBJ2-5; 8 bases are a match to TRBD2. Per germline, CDR1 SEHNR and CDR2 FQNEAQ (reference sequence). V dropped 5 bases and J dropped 5; count of bases not matched to a gene: 10. The CDR3 runs 15 residues. CDR3 DNA sequence: TGTGCCAGCAGCCGGCAGCGGGAGATTGTGGAGACCCAGTACTTC. This translates into CASSRQREIVETQYF. Full variable domain (rest looked up from reference TRBV7-9 and TRBJ2-5): DTGVSQNPRHKITKRGQNVTFRCDPISEHNRLYWYRQTLGQGPEFLTYFQNEAQLEKSRLLSDRFSAERPKGSFSTLEIQRTEQGDSAMYLCASSRQREIVETQYFGPGTRLLVL.